The clone carrying this TCR beta chain occurred a few times. Its specificity is unknown. This sample is drawn from a study of T cells after yellow fever vaccination. There are 16 residues in the CDR3. The germline V gene encodes CDR1 LGHNA and CDR2 YSLEER. Trimming removed 3 bases from V and 2 bases from J; junction bases left unmatched: 10. Template switching with 5'RACE generated the TCR cDNA and added a universal primer site and UMIs. TCRdb independently ran MiXCR on the 5' RACE reads; one entry per CDR3 protein. The sample records 400,000 or so distinct CDR3 sequences, around 10% being singletons. Findings of the study overall: The presence of abundant clonotypes contaminating from the bulk population was possible in FACS-sorted repertoires. Clones that expanded after primary vaccination mostly reappeared after the booster (less than 98% CD4, 88% CD8). It was the secondary response that reached its peak faster, day 5 versus 15, but it was weaker.

Material: PBMCs, obtained on the day of the first yellow fever vaccination. The TCR was taken from a man aged 18 to 29 who received the YFV17D yellow fever vaccine. The rearrangement uses TRBV4-3 and TRBJ2-7; 7 nucleotides line up with TRBD1. The CDR3 protein is CASSQSPGTAAYEQYF. CDR3 nucleotides: TGCGCCAGCAGCCAGTCGCCCGGGACAGCCGCCTACGAGCAGTACTTC.